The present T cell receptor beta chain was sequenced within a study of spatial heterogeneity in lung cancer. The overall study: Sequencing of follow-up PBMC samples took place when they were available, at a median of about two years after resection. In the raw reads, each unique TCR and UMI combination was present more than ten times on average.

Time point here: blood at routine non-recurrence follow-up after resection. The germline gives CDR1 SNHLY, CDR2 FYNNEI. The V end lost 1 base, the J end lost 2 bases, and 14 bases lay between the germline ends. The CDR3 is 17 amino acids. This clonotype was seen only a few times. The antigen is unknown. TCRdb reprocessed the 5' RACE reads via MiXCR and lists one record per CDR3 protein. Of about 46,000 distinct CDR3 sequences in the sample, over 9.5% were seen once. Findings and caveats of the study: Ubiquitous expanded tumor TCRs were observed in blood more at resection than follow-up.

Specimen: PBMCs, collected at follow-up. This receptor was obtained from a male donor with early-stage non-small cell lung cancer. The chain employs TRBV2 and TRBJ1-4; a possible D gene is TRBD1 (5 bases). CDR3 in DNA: TGTGCCAGCAGTGAAGTATGGGGGTCGGCGACTAATGAAAAACTGTTTTTT. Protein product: CASSEVWGSATNEKLFF.